This TCR beta chain derives from a study of blood T cell repertoires in COVID-19. Germline assignment: CDR1 LNHNV and CDR2 YYDKDF (reference sequence). The CDR3 spans 14 residues. V was pared by 1 base and J by 5 bases, with 5 bases of the junction left unmatched. In the original analysis: Using reference gene primer amplification, nucleated cell counts were estimated. Using immunoSEQ multiplex PCR, the repertoire was profiled, and TCRdb retains in-frame clones only, with some absent. For V, J and clone size, that table is used; D and trimming come from the DNA. Of some 380,000 clones in the sample, nearly 90% were seen once. This clone has just one count.

Sequenced: PBMCs or T cells enriched from blood (not recorded which). This TCR derives from a middle-aged woman with acute COVID-19. This chain joins TRBV15 and TRBJ2-7; TRBD1 aligns across 7 bases. CDR3 region: CATSRARQGHEQYF. CDR3 nucleotide sequence: TGTGCCACCAGCAGAGCCCGACAGGGCCACGAGCAGTACTTC.